The rows below give T cell receptor beta chains drawn from one sample of a study of blood T cell repertoires in COVID-19. This table comes from immunoSEQ multiplex PCR, and its TCRdb copy is limited to in-frame clones, with some not included. The sample shows some 120,000 clones, roughly 69% of them seen only once. The specimen was peripheral blood. The receptor source for this set is a woman between 70 and 85 years old with acute or convalescent COVID-19. CDR3s include the opening cysteine and the closing phenylalanine or tryptophan. The order of the fields is CDR3 length, V gene, clone size, J gene, D gene, CDR3 protein, CDR3 DNA. D genes are given only for firm matches. For some rows the clone size is stated as once, few or many, or as a class when expanded; others skip it.

len: 18
v_gene: TRBV15
abundance: NA
j_gene: TRBJ2-3
d_gene: TRBD2
CDR3aa: CATSRGTSGWASTDTQYF
CDR3nt: TGTGCCACCAGCAGAGGGACTAGCGGGTGGGCGAGCACAGATACGCAGTATTTT

len: 17
v_gene: TRBV13
abundance: once
j_gene: TRBJ1-6
d_gene: NA
CDR3aa: CASSLDGGSSYNSPLHF
CDR3nt: TGTGCCAGCAGCTTAGATGGAGGGAGCTCCTATAATTCACCCCTCCACTTT

len: 15
v_gene: TRBV9
abundance: NA
j_gene: TRBJ2-1
d_gene: TRBD2
CDR3aa: CASSTTSGGGNEQFF
CDR3nt: TGTGCCAGCAGCACCACTAGCGGGGGGGGCAATGAGCAGTTCTTC

len: 15
v_gene: TRBV7-6
abundance: NA
j_gene: TRBJ2-5
d_gene: TRBD2
CDR3aa: CASRSAGLPEETQYF
CDR3nt: TGTGCCAGCAGGTCAGCGGGATTGCCAGAAGAGACCCAGTACTTC

len: 15
v_gene: TRBV15
abundance: NA
j_gene: TRBJ1-5
d_gene: TRBD1
CDR3aa: CATSGETGGNQPQHF
CDR3nt: TGTGCCACCAGCGGTGAAACAGGGGGCAATCAGCCCCAGCATTTT

len: 12
v_gene: TRBV12-3/TRBV12-4
abundance: NA
j_gene: TRBJ1-5
d_gene: NA
CDR3aa: CASSLDGQPQHF
CDR3nt: TGTGCCAGCAGTTTAGACGGTCAGCCCCAGCATTTT

len: 13
v_gene: TRBV6-5
abundance: NA
j_gene: TRBJ2-7
d_gene: TRBD1
CDR3aa: CASSPDRGIRQYF
CDR3nt: TGTGCCAGCAGCCCGGACAGGGGGATCAGGCAGTACTTC

len: 14
v_gene: TRBV5-1
abundance: few
j_gene: TRBJ2-5
d_gene: NA
CDR3aa: CASSPGQGQETQYF
CDR3nt: TGCGCCAGCAGCCCCGGGCAGGGTCAAGAGACCCAGTACTTC

len: 15
v_gene: TRBV3-1/TRBV3-2
abundance: NA
j_gene: TRBJ2-5
d_gene: TRBD2
CDR3aa: CASYLSGQIGETQYF
CDR3nt: TGTGCCAGTTACCTTAGCGGGCAAATCGGAGAGACCCAGTACTTC

len: 13
v_gene: TRBV18
abundance: once
j_gene: TRBJ2-1
d_gene: NA
CDR3aa: CASSPPVVWEQFF
CDR3nt: TGTGCCAGCTCACCTCCCGTAGTGTGGGAGCAGTTCTTC

len: 13
v_gene: TRBV28
abundance: NA
j_gene: TRBJ2-7
d_gene: NA
CDR3aa: CATLRQGVREQYF
CDR3nt: TGTGCCACTTTACGGCAGGGTGTCCGCGAGCAGTACTTC

len: 14
v_gene: TRBV2
abundance: NA
j_gene: TRBJ1-5
d_gene: NA
CDR3aa: CASSENNSNQPQHF
CDR3nt: TGTGCCAGCAGTGAGAACAATAGCAATCAGCCCCAGCATTTT

len: 14
v_gene: TRBV14
abundance: NA
j_gene: TRBJ1-1
d_gene: TRBD1
CDR3aa: CASSHPTGGTEAFF
CDR3nt: TGTGCCAGCAGCCACCCCACAGGGGGGACTGAAGCTTTCTTT

len: 13
v_gene: TRBV19
abundance: NA
j_gene: TRBJ2-5
d_gene: NA
CDR3aa: CASSTYRKETQYF
CDR3nt: TGTGCCAGTAGTACCTACAGAAAAGAGACCCAGTACTTC

len: 14
v_gene: TRBV7-2
abundance: few
j_gene: TRBJ1-1
d_gene: TRBD1
CDR3aa: CASSLGQGRTEAFF
CDR3nt: TGTGCCAGCAGCTTAGGACAGGGCCGGACTGAAGCTTTCTTT

len: 14
v_gene: TRBV2
abundance: NA
j_gene: TRBJ2-3
d_gene: TRBD1
CDR3aa: CASSDRGLTDTQYF
CDR3nt: TGTGCCAGCAGTGACAGGGGGTTGACCGATACGCAGTATTTT

len: 15
v_gene: TRBV2
abundance: NA
j_gene: TRBJ1-5
d_gene: TRBD1
CDR3aa: CASSVQGNVGQPQHF
CDR3nt: TGTGCCAGCAGTGTACAGGGGAATGTGGGTCAGCCCCAGCATTTT

len: 15
v_gene: TRBV5-6
abundance: NA
j_gene: TRBJ1-2
d_gene: NA
CDR3aa: CASSSGELINYGYTF
CDR3nt: TGTGCCAGCAGCTCCGGAGAACTCATTAACTATGGCTACACCTTC

len: 14
v_gene: TRBV27
abundance: NA
j_gene: TRBJ2-3
d_gene: NA
CDR3aa: CASRPRPEGDTQYF
CDR3nt: TGTGCCAGCAGGCCGCGGCCGGAGGGAGATACGCAGTATTTT

len: 15
v_gene: TRBV18
abundance: NA
j_gene: TRBJ2-2
d_gene: TRBD2
CDR3aa: CASSGTSGNTGELFF
CDR3nt: TGTGCCAGCTCAGGGACTAGCGGGAACACCGGGGAGCTGTTTTTT

len: 14
v_gene: TRBV2
abundance: NA
j_gene: TRBJ2-3
d_gene: TRBD1
CDR3aa: CASNPGQGADTQYF
CDR3nt: TGTGCCAGCAACCCGGGACAGGGGGCAGATACGCAGTATTTT

len: 15
v_gene: TRBV19
abundance: NA
j_gene: TRBJ2-7
d_gene: NA
CDR3aa: CASRYTSRGSYEQYF
CDR3nt: TGTGCCAGTAGATATACTAGCCGTGGGAGCTACGAGCAGTACTTC

len: 15
v_gene: TRBV9
abundance: NA
j_gene: TRBJ1-2
d_gene: NA
CDR3aa: CASSPTQGRRQGYTF
CDR3nt: TGTGCCAGCAGCCCGACCCAGGGGCGCCGACAAGGCTACACCTTC

len: 13
v_gene: TRBV5-1
abundance: few
j_gene: TRBJ1-2
d_gene: TRBD1
CDR3aa: CASSEWTGVGYTF
CDR3nt: TGCGCCAGCAGCGAGTGGACAGGGGTTGGCTACACCTTC

len: 13
v_gene: TRBV7-9
abundance: NA
j_gene: TRBJ1-4
d_gene: NA
CDR3aa: CASRTGSNEKLFF
CDR3nt: TGTGCCAGCAGGACAGGATCGAATGAAAAACTGTTTTTT

len: 15
v_gene: TRBV5-4
abundance: NA
j_gene: TRBJ1-4
d_gene: NA
CDR3aa: CASSLEGTGNEKLFF
CDR3nt: TGTGCCAGCAGCTTAGAGGGTACTGGTAATGAAAAACTGTTTTTT

len: 14
v_gene: TRBV29-1
abundance: once
j_gene: TRBJ2-7
d_gene: TRBD1
CDR3aa: CSVVVSQGVHEQYF
CDR3nt: TGCAGCGTTGTTGTCTCCCAGGGGGTCCACGAGCAGTACTTC

len: 15
v_gene: TRBV18
abundance: many
j_gene: TRBJ1-2
d_gene: NA
CDR3aa: CASSPGDTLSGGYTF
CDR3nt: TGTGCCAGCTCACCTGGGGACACACTGAGTGGTGGCTACACCTTC

len: 14
v_gene: TRBV6-5
abundance: NA
j_gene: TRBJ2-6
d_gene: TRBD2
CDR3aa: CAVAGSSGANVLTF
CDR3nt: TGTGCGGTAGCGGGGAGCTCTGGGGCCAACGTCCTGACTTTC